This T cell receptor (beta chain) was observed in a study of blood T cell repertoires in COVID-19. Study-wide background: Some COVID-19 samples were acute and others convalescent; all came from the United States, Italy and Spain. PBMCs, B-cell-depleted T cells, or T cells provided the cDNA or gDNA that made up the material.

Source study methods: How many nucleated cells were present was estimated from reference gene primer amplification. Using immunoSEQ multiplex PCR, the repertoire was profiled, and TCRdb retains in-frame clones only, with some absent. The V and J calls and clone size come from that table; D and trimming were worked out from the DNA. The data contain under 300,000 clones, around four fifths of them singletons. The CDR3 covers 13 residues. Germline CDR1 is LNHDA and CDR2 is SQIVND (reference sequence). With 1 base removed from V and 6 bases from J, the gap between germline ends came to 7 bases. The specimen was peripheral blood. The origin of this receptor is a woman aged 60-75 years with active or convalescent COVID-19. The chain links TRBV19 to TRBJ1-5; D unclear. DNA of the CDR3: TGTGCCAGTAGTATAGGGAGGAGTCAGCCCCAGCATTTT. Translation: CASSIGRSQPQHF.